This T cell receptor (beta chain) stems from a study of response to subunit inactivated influenza vaccine. One entry per CDR3 protein, called by TCRdb with MiXCR from the RT-PCR reads. The data show around 750,000 distinct CDR3 sequences, about 20% seen once. Of note for this clonotype: Its matching antigen is unknown.

Study conclusions and caveats: It was the authors' suggestion that each seasonal influenza vaccination recruits few new T cells.

There are 15 residues in the CDR3. Per the germline V gene, CDR1 is KGHDR and CDR2 is SFDVKD. V shed 7 bases, J shed 5 bases, and the junction held 10 bases outside the gene matches. The genes are TRBV24-1 and TRBJ2-5; TRBD2 matches at 9 bases. This TCR was sampled from a man aged 45-60 years who received an inactivated influenza vaccine. The sample here was PBMCs from blood, taken roughly 5 days after vaccination. CDR3 loop: CATSLGLARGETQYF. The CDR3 coding sequence is TGTGCCACCAGCCTTGGACTAGCGCGAGGGGAGACCCAGTACTTC.